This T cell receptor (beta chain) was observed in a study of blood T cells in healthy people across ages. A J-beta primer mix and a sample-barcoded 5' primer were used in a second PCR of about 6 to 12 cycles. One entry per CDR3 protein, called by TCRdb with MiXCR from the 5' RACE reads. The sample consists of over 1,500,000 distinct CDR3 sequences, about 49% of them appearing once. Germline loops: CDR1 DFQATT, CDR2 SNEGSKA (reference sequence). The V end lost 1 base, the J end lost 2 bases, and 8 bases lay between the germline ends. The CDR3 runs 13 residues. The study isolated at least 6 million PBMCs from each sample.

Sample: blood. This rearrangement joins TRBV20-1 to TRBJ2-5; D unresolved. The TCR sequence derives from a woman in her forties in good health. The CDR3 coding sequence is TGCAGTGCTAGAGGCGCCGGTCAAGAGACCCAGTACTTC. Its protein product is CSARGAGQETQYF.